This T cell receptor (beta chain) was observed in a study of CD8 T cells in Susac syndrome. It was with random hexamers that roughly 0.45 to 1 ug RNA was reverse transcribed. One entry per CDR3 protein results from TCRdb running MiXCR on the immunoSEQ multiplex PCR reads. The sample contains about 120,000 distinct CDR3 sequences, over 90% of which appear only once. This clonotype appeared a single time. Looked up from germline, CDR1 is SQVTM and CDR2 is ANQGSEA. J lost 2 bases, V lost 6 bases, and 5 bases had no gene match. The CDR3 totals 15 residues. The clonotype comes from a human donor in good health. The chain combines TRBV29-1 with TRBJ2-2; 11 positions agree with TRBD2. The specimen was CD4+ T cells from PBMCs. DNA of the CDR3: TGCAGCGTGGTACTAGCGGGGGTTAACACCGGGGAGCTGTTTTTT. Translation: CSVVLAGVNTGELFF.